The clone carrying this TCR beta chain has only a few counts. What it binds is unknown. V lost 4 bases to trimming and J lost 0 bases, with 13 bases between them. This CDR3 region has 16 residues. Germline assignment: CDR1 SGHTA and CDR2 FQGNSA. In TCRdb, the 5' RACE reads were re-called with MiXCR into one record per CDR3 protein. The sample includes hundreds of thousands of distinct CDR3 sequences, around 12% of them seen just once. This specimen belongs to a study of T cells after yellow fever vaccination. Study background: Fractions low in cell number were prepared with SMART-Seq v4 Ultra Low Input.

Findings and limits, study-wide: Most primary-vaccination clones recurred post-booster (approximately 96% CD4, just over 85% CD8). One caveat is that FACS-sorted repertoires could contain abundant clonotypes contaminating from the bulk population.

The sequences come from PBMCs, collected on the day of the yellow fever booster vaccination. The rearrangement links TRBV7-2 to TRBJ1-3; D possibly corresponds to TRBD1 (5 bases). This TCR was sampled from a man aged 25-45 years who received the YFV17D yellow fever vaccine. The chain's CDR3 is CASSWEGRGSGNTIYF. The DNA of the CDR3 is TGTGCCAGCAGCTGGGAAGGAAGGGGCTCTGGAAACACCATATATTTT.